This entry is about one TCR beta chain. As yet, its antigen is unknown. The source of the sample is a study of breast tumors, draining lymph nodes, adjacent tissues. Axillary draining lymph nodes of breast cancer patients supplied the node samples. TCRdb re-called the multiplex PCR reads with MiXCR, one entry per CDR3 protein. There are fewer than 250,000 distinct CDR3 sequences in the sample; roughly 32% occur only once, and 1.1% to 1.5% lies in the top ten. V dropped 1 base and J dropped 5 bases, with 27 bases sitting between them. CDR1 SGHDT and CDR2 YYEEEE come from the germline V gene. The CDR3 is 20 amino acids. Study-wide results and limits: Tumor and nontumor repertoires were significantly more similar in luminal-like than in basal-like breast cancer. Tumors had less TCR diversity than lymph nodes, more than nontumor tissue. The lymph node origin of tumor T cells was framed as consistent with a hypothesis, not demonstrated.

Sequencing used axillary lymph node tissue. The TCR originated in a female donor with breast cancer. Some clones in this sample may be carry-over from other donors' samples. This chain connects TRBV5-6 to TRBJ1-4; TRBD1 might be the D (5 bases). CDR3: CASSLFGADLREQRNEKLFF. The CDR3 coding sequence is TGTGCCAGCAGCTTGTTCGGGGCGGACCTACGCGAGCAGAGAAATGAAAAACTGTTTTTT.